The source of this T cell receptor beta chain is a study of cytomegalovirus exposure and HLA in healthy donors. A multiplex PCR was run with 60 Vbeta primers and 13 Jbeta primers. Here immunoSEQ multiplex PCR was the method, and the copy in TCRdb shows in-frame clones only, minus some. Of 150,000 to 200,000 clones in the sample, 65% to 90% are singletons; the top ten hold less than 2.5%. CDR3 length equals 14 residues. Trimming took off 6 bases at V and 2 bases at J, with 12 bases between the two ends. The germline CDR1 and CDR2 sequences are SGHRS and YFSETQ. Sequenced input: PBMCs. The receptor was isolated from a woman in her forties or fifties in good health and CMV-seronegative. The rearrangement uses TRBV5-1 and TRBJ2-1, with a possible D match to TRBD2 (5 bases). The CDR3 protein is CASIPGDAYNEQFF. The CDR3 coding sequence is TGCGCCAGCATCCCCGGGGATGCCTACAATGAGCAGTTCTTC.